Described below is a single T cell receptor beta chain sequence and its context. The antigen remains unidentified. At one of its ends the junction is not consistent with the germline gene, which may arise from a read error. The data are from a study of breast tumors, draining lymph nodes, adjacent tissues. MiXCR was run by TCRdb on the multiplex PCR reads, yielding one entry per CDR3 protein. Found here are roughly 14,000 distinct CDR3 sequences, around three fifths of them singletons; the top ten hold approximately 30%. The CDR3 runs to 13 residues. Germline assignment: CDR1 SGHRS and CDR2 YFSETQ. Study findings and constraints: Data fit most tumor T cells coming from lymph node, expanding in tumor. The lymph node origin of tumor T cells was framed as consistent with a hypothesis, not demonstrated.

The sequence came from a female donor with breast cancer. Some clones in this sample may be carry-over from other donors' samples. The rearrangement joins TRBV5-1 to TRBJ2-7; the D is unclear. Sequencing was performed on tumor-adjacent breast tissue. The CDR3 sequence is CASSFGPSYDQYF. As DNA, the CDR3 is TGCGCCAGCAGCTTTGGGCCCTCCTACGACCAGTACTTC. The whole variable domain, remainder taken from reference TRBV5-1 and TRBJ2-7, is KAGVTQTPRYLIKTRGQQVTLSCSPISGHRSVSWYQQTPGQGLQFLFEYFSETQRNKGNFPGRFSGRQFSNSRSEMNVSTLELGDSALYLCASSFGPSYDQYFGPGTRLTVT.